The clone carrying this TCR beta chain was detected a few times. The antigen is not known. Amplification used 60 Vbeta primers and 13 Jbeta primers. Authors' methods: Per a later analysis, the number of unique TCR beta chains was 75 million to 90 million, of which 10 million to 11 million were shared. TCRdb's copy holds only in-frame clones and misses some; the assay was immunoSEQ multiplex PCR. V and J calls and clone size are given by that table; D and trimming were obtained from the DNA. The profile shows roughly 110,000 clones, around 73% of them singletons. Trimming left V 6 bases short and J 0 bases short, with 11 bases between. CDR1 MNHEY and CDR2 SMNVEV come from the germline V gene (reference sequence). CDR3 length: 15 amino acids. This entry comes from a study of cytomegalovirus exposure and HLA in healthy donors. In the study overall: Among roughly 180 million T cells, an earlier analysis found roughly 110 million unique TCR beta sequences. Genotyping showed 70% to 90% of hundreds of donors falling in the Caucasian-associated ancestry cluster.

Study-level findings and limits: Reported results showed that the classifier diagnosed cytomegalovirus status with high specificity and sensitivity.

The sequence came from a man aged 30 to 45 in good health and CMV-seronegative. The chain recombines TRBV27 with TRBJ1-4; D is uncertain. The sample was PBMCs. CDR3 sequence: CASSPAGATNEKLFF. In DNA form, the CDR3 reads TGTGCCAGCAGCCCCGCCGGTGCAACTAATGAAAAACTGTTTTTT.